This T cell receptor (beta chain) was documented in a study of T-cell reconstitution after alpha-beta-depleted transplantation in children. General observations from the study: After transplant, high TCRbeta diversity at day 60 in some patients arose from surviving recipient T cells and thymic progenitors. The main origin of T-cell counts and diversity one year after transplant was newly produced T cells.

It was with unique molecular identifiers that the TCRbeta library was prepared. TCRdb re-analysed the PCR reads in MiXCR, keeping a single row per CDR3 protein. The sample shows approximately 70,000 distinct CDR3 sequences, roughly 4.5% of them seen only once. The germline V gene encodes CDR1 DFQATT and CDR2 SNEGSKA (reference sequence). Trimming removed 0 bases from V and 2 bases from J, with 12 bases in between. The CDR3 contains 15 residues. This clonotype came up many times. What it binds is not known. The chain couples TRBV20-1 to TRBJ2-3, with D uncertain. The clonotype was recovered from a boy in the first two years of life who had a stem cell transplant for acute myeloid leukemia, so the T cells may come from the graft donor. The sequencing here drew on PBMCs, mostly from graft donor cells, taken 180 days after TCRalphabeta/CD19-depleted stem cell transplant. In DNA form, the CDR3 reads TGCAGTGCTAGAGATAAAGGACCATACACAGATACGCAGTATTTT. Translated, it gives CSARDKGPYTDTQYF.